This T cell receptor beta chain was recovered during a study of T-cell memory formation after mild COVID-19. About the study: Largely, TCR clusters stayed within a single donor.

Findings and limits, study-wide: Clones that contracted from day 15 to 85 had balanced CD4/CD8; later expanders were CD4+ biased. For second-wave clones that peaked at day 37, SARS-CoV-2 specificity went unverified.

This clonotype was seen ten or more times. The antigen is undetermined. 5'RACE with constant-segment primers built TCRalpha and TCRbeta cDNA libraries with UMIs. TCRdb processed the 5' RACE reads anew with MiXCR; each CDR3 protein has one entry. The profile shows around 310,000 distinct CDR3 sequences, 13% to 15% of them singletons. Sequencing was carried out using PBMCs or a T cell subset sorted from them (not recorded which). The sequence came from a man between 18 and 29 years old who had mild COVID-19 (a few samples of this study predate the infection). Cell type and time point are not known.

Here the CDR3 reads CASSLRGDTEAFF. DNA of the CDR3: TGTGCCAGCAGCTTGAGAGGAGACACTGAAGCTTTCTTT. This rearrangement joins TRBV7-6 to TRBJ1-1, with D hard to call. Germline-derived CDR1 and CDR2 are SGHVS and FNYEAQ. With 3 bases removed from V and 3 bases from J, the gap between germline ends came to 8 bases. The CDR3 spans 13 residues.